This TCR beta chain stems from a study of graft-versus-host responses after intestinal transplantation listed by TCRdb under 2021. In terms of the full investigation: The transplants that recipients received were multivisceral, liver-intestinal, or isolated intestinal. Samples from a few later patients were sequenced in-house on an Illumina MiSeq with MiXCR processing rather than by the commercial service. After intestinal transplantation, graft-versus-host and host-versus-graft alloreactive T cell clones in the graft, circulation and bone marrow were tracked using bulk TCR-beta CDR3 sequencing. All recipients received anti-thymocyte globulin induction followed by maintenance tacrolimus and steroids for 3 to 4 years. To identify alloreactive clones, pre-transplant mixed lymphocyte reaction products were sequenced and then compared with unstimulated pre-transplant donor and recipient T cells. Of the roughly 24 intestinal transplant recipients enrolled in the cohort, one of whom was a retransplant, a few patients without pretransplant specimens were excluded. A peak of at least 4% donor T cells among recipient peripheral blood mononuclear cells was the definition used for donor T cell macrochimerism. Beyond this particular receptor, the publication reports: The conclusions were limited by the relatively low number and heterogeneity of the intestinal transplant patients. GvH clones turned up in recipient bone marrow, with some appearing earlier in ileal mucosa or blood, a pattern consistent with an intestinal mucosal origin. High GvH to HvG T cell clonal ratios were observed in the allografts of patients with donor T cell macrochimerism. Early after transplant, declines in HvG clones were associated with peak levels of circulating GvH clones.

Library method: the immunoSEQ multiplex PCR assay. For most patients, genomic DNA was subjected to high-throughput TCR-beta CDR3 sequencing by Adaptive Biotechnologies. Regarding the original processing steps: Adaptive's ImmunoSEQ software was the source of the TCR sequencing data for around 20 patients, while a few other patients were processed with MiXCR and VDJtools. CDR3 nucleotide sequences shared between donor and recipient were removed because their origin could not be assigned. At least 2-fold expansion over unstimulated cells and a minimum CFSE-low frequency of 0.002% (template counts) or 0.001% (read counts) were required for clones to be classified as alloreactive. Mappable clones were those detected in sequenced pre-transplant spleen, lymph node, or MLR CFSE-low populations of the donor or recipient. Cumulative frequency of alloreactive clones was calculated as a percentage of all sequences weighted by copy number. TCRdb carries this immuneACCESS record with in-frame sequences only. Its versions omit some clonotypes, under half of them owing to an unresolved V gene in the studies checked, with the rest unexplained. The D gene and trimming were derived from the DNA, and the V and J assignments and clone size from that table. In this sample the table shows 43,000 or so clones, less than 95% of which occur a single time. The ten biggest clones cover approximately 1.4% of the sample.

In the case of this clone: Its antigen is currently not known. Base qualities are not at hand, and no much larger clone is one base apart.

In the first month after transplant, blood samples were collected up to 4 times, and after that at least monthly when available. Inclusive of the bounding cysteine and phenylalanine, the CDR3 is 16 residues long. The only DNA kept is the CDR3, 48 bases in frame from the first base. CDR1 and CDR2, per the germline V gene, are MNHEY and SVGAGI. V lost 1 base and J lost 0 bases; the stretch between them is 9 bases long. The V gene is TRBV6-5 and the J gene is TRBJ1-4; the D segment cannot be called with confidence. The sequence came from a human patient who received an intestinal transplant, so some T cells may come from the graft donor. This specimen was PBMCs, taken approximately 350 days after intestinal transplant. The CDR3 in this case is CASSYWRPSTNEKLFF. At the DNA level, the sequence is TGTGCCAGCAGTTACTGGCGGCCCTCAACTAATGAAAAACTGTTTTTT.